Included here is one T cell receptor beta chain sequence, with context. The antigen is undetermined. TCRdb independently ran MiXCR on the 5' RACE reads; one entry per CDR3 protein. This sample yields about 48,000 distinct CDR3 sequences, of which approximately 5% are seen a single time; more than 9.5% belongs to the top ten. The data were obtained in a study of spatial heterogeneity in lung cancer. Study at large: Beta-chain sequences were consistently detected more often than alpha-chain sequences.

Study results and caveats: Follow-up blood showed ubiquitous expanded tumor TCRs less than blood at resection did.

The CDR3 spans 15 residues. Between the trimmed V and J ends, which lost 7 bases and 4 bases, there was a span of 18 bases. The time point: sample taken at primary tumor resection. Unsorted whole RNA samples from tumor, nontumor lung or frozen PBMC were sequenced. The receptor was isolated from a male donor with early-stage non-small cell lung cancer. The rearrangement uses TRBV12-3 or TRBV12-4 and TRBJ2-3; D is possibly TRBD1 or TRBD2 (5 bases each). The sequenced sample was PBMCs, obtained at surgery. The CDR3 protein is CASNLGLGAPDTQYF. CDR3 coding DNA: TGTGCCAGCAACCTCGGCCTCGGGGCTCCAGATACGCAGTATTTT.